This T cell receptor beta chain originates from a study of T cell responses to AZD1222 COVID-19 vaccine. Germline loops: CDR1 SGHVS, CDR2 FQNEAQ. The CDR3 runs 14 residues. V trimming: 2 bases; J trimming: 7 bases; junction bases outside the gene matches: 2. The assay was immunoSEQ multiplex PCR, and TCRdb's table has in-frame clones only and misses some. In the table there are about 73,000 clones, under 90% of which are singletons. The gene calls are TRBV7-8 and TRBJ1-6; 7 bases fit TRBD1. Material: peripheral blood, obtained 28 days after the second AZD1222 dose. The sequence was collected from an adult who received the AZD1222 COVID-19 vaccine. DNA of the CDR3: TGTGCCAGCAGCTTACCAGGGGGAAATTCACCCCTCCACTTT. It specifies CASSLPGGNSPLHF.